Following are 27 T cell receptor beta chains from one sample sequenced in a study of blood T cell repertoires in COVID-19 (dated by TCRdb to between 2020 and 2021). Receptor libraries were prepared by the immunoSEQ multiplex PCR assay. Here the immuneACCESS table is served through TCRdb, limited to in-frame sequences with V and J called. Missing clones are a known gap in these copies; in checked studies unresolved V genes cover under half, and the rest lacks a known reason. Within this sample are roughly 38,000 clones, with 81% of them counted one time only. 39% of the sample is held by the ten biggest clonotypes. Sequencing input: peripheral blood. All receptors derive from a man aged 35 to 55 with active or convalescent COVID-19.

The V call is TRBV4-3, the J call TRBJ2-3; maybe TRBD2 (7 bases). The germline V gene encodes CDR1 LGHNA and CDR2 YSLEER. The V end lost 3 bases, the J end lost 1 base, and 11 bases lay between the germline ends. CDR3 size: 15 residues. This chain's CDR3 is CASSQGEGGTDTQYF. The CDR3 DNA reads as TGCGCCAGCAGCCAGGGGGAGGGGGGCACAGATACGCAGTATTTT.

The chain joins TRBV30 to TRBJ1-5; possible D gene TRBD1, 5 bases. From germline, CDR1 is GTSNPN and CDR2 SVGIG (reference sequence). This CDR3 region has 14 residues. Trimming cost V 1 base and J 2 bases, with 9 bases left between them. CDR3 bases: TGTGCCTGGAGTGAATTAGGGGGCAATCAGCCCCAGCATTTT. Translation: CAWSELGGNQPQHF.

This rearrangement joins TRBV5-4 to TRBJ2-7; TRBD2 aligns across 11 bases. This CDR3 has 15 amino acids. Germline V gene lookup returns CDR1 SGHNT and CDR2 YYREEE (reference sequence). J gave up 1 base and V 4 bases, and 4 bases lay outside the gene matches. As DNA, the CDR3 is TGTGCCAGCAGCACTAGCGGGAGCGCTTCCTACGAGCAGTACTTC. Amino acid sequence: CASSTSGSASYEQYF.

J is TRBJ2-2 and V is TRBV11-2, with TRBD1 as a possible D gene (6 bases). The germline V and J ends were trimmed by 1 base and 10 bases, with 16 bases remaining between them. Germline V gives CDR1 SGHAT, CDR2 FQNNGV. CDR3 length: 15 residues. CDR3 DNA sequence: TGTGCCAGCAGCTTAGTCCAGGGGCCCCGCGAGGAGCTGTTTTTT. Protein: CASSLVQGPREELFF. The full variable domain, with the rest looked up from reference TRBV11-2 and TRBJ2-2, is EAGVAQSPRYKIIEKRQSVAFWCNPISGHATLYWYQQILGQGPKLLIQFQNNGVVDDSQLPKDRFSAERLKGVDSTLKIQPAKLEDSAVYLCASSLVQGPREELFFGEGSRLTVL.

This clone has only one observation. The chain employs TRBV19 and TRBJ2-3; 8 bases are shared with TRBD1. Germline V lookup: CDR1 LNHDA, CDR2 SQIVND (reference sequence). CDR3 length: 15 amino acids. The V gene end was trimmed by 5 bases and the J gene end by 4 bases; junction bases not matched to a gene: 8. The CDR3 reads CASSPDRGRADTQYF. The CDR3, as DNA: TGTGCCAGTAGTCCCGACAGGGGTCGGGCAGATACGCAGTATTTT.

The V call is TRBV27, the J call TRBJ1-5; D unclear. The CDR3 contains 14 residues. Per the germline V gene, CDR1 is MNHEY and CDR2 is SMNVEV (reference sequence). The V end was cut by 2 bases, the J end by 3 bases, with 8 bases between. The CDR3 region has the DNA TGTGCCAGCAGTTTACACGGGAACAATCAGCCCCAGCATTTT. This sequence encodes CASSLHGNNQPQHF.

V usage is TRBV6-1 and J usage is TRBJ2-1; a possible D gene is TRBD2 (6 bases). The CDR3 is 15 residues long. Trimming removed 3 bases at V and 2 bases at J, with 11 bases between. The germline V gene encodes CDR1 MNHNS and CDR2 SASEGT. CDR3 protein: CASSDSGLTYNEQFF. The CDR3 DNA is TGTGCCAGCAGTGATAGCGGCTTGACCTACAATGAGCAGTTCTTC.

This chain connects TRBV5-4 to TRBJ1-2, with unresolved D. The CDR3 is 11 amino acids. V lost 3 bases to trimming and J lost 8 bases, with 8 bases between them. The V gene's germline CDR1 is SGHNT and CDR2 YYREEE (reference sequence). The DNA for the CDR3 is TGTGCCAGCAGCTCCGGAGGAGGCTACACCTTC. Amino acids: CASSSGGGYTF. The variable domain in full, completed from reference TRBV5-4 and TRBJ1-2, reads ETGVTQSPTHLIKTRGQQVTLRCSSQSGHNTVSWYQQALGQGPQFIFQYYREEENGRGNFPPRFSGLQFPNYSSELNVNALELDDSALYLCASSSGGGYTFGSGTRLTVV.

V and J are TRBV28 and TRBJ1-2; 9 bases line up with TRBD1. The trim removed 7 bases at V and 3 bases at J, leaving 6 bases unmatched. The CDR3 sequence is 14 residues long. CDR1 and CDR2 from the germline V gene are MDHEN and SYDVKM. The CDR3 DNA is TGTGCCAGCATCTCTACAGGGGGCTACTATGGCTACACCTTC. This gives the protein CASISTGGYYGYTF.

This chain connects TRBV5-1 to TRBJ2-2, with D perhaps matching TRBD1 (5 bases). CDR1 is SGHRS and CDR2 is YFSETQ in the germline V gene. With 2 bases removed from V and 0 bases from J, the gap between germline ends came to 8 bases. The CDR3 extends over 15 amino acids. CDR3 sequence: CASSFDSPNTGELFF. The DNA for the CDR3 is TGCGCCAGCAGCTTCGACAGCCCGAACACCGGGGAGCTGTTTTTT.

The chain links TRBV3-1 (or the pseudogene TRBV3-2) to TRBJ2-2; 11 nucleotides agree with TRBD2. The CDR3 totals 15 residues. Germline V CDR1 and CDR2: LGHDT, YNNKEL (reference sequence). V trimming: 4 bases; J trimming: 6 bases; junction bases outside the gene matches: 4. Here the CDR3 DNA reads TGTGCCAGCAGCCTAGCGGGAGGGGAGGCCGGGGAGCTGTTTTTT. Amino acid sequence: CASSLAGGEAGELFF.

The chain uses TRBV7-9 and TRBJ1-4; 10 nucleotides agree with TRBD1. The CDR3 consists of 14 residues. Germline values: CDR1 SEHNR, CDR2 FQNEAQ (reference sequence). With V trimmed by 1 base and J by 11 bases, 4 bases remained unmatched. CDR3 bases: TGTGCCAGCAGCTTAGGACAGGGGGCGAATAAACTGTTTTTT. The encoded protein is CASSLGQGANKLFF.

The V and J genes are TRBV5-6 and TRBJ2-5; TRBD2 is a possible D gene (5 bases). The CDR3 has 12 amino acids. Germline CDR1 SGHDT, CDR2 YYEEEE. With 5 bases removed from V and 5 bases from J, the gap between germline ends came to 10 bases. CDR3 sequence (DNA): TGTGCCAGCAGAGATAGAGGGGAGACCCAGTACTTC. It yields the protein CASRDRGETQYF.

The V call is TRBV18, the J call TRBJ1-5; 8 bases align to TRBD1. V gave up 2 bases and J gave up 3 bases; unmatched junction bases: 3. Germline V gives CDR1 KGHSH, CDR2 LQKENI. The CDR3 length is 15 residues. The CDR3 spells CASSPDRGYNQPQHF. The CDR3, as DNA: TGTGCCAGCTCACCAGACAGGGGATACAATCAGCCCCAGCATTTT.

This clone has only one observation. The chain joins TRBV4-1 to TRBJ1-2; D possibly corresponds to TRBD1 (6 bases). V lost 1 base to trimming and J lost 4 bases, with 13 bases between them. CDR1 and CDR2 (germline): MGHRA, YSYEKL. CDR3 length equals 15 residues. CDR3 nucleotide sequence: TGCGCCAGCAGCCAAGGGGACAACCCCTCCTATGGCTACACCTTC. Protein: CASSQGDNPSYGYTF.

This chain links TRBV7-6 with TRBJ2-1, with TRBD2 identical over 7 bases. The length of the CDR3 is 16 residues. The germline V gene has CDR1 SGHVS and CDR2 FNYEAQ. Trimming at V came to 7 bases and at J to 4 bases, leaving 13 bases not matched to a gene. The CDR3 sequence: CASTTSSWREYNEQFF. The CDR3 region has the DNA TGTGCCAGCACTACTTCAAGTTGGCGGGAGTACAATGAGCAGTTCTTC.

CDR3 residues: CASSLSGSPLHF. In nucleotides, the CDR3 is TGTGCCAGCAGTTTATCAGGTTCACCCCTCCACTTT. The chain links TRBV28 to TRBJ1-6; no firm D call. Trimming shortened V by 1 base and J by 9 bases, and 4 bases separated the two germline ends. The germline V gene encodes CDR1 MDHEN and CDR2 SYDVKM. The CDR3 is 12 amino acids.

V and J are TRBV18 and TRBJ2-7; D is possibly TRBD1 (5 bases). V lost 1 base and J 2 bases, leaving 12 bases between the germline ends. The germline CDR1 and CDR2 sequences are KGHSH and LQKENI. CDR3 length: 15 amino acids. The CDR3 bases are TGTGCCAGCTCACCACGTGCTCAGGGTACCTACGAGCAGTACTTC. This translates into CASSPRAQGTYEQYF.

V and J are TRBV6-5 and TRBJ2-1, with D possibly TRBD1 on 6 matching bases. The CDR3 covers 15 residues. V gave up 8 bases and J gave up 0 bases, with 14 bases separating them. CDR1 is MNHEY, CDR2 SVGAGI, per germline. CDR3 region: CASGEQGSSYNEQFF. The CDR3 DNA reads TGTGCCAGCGGGGAACAGGGCAGCTCCTACAATGAGCAGTTCTTC.

The genes are TRBV11-3 and TRBJ2-2; D is unresolved. Trimming took off 4 bases at V and 1 base at J, with 10 bases between the two ends. The CDR3 totals 15 residues. Per the germline V gene, CDR1 is SGHNT and CDR2 is YENEEA. CDR3 residues: CASSSDTQNTGELFF. The CDR3 DNA reads as TGTGCCAGCAGCTCCGATACACAGAACACCGGGGAGCTGTTTTTT.

The rearrangement joins TRBV1 to TRBJ2-1; the D segment call TRBD2 is taken from the table without a DNA check. TRBV1 is a documented pseudogene. This CDR3 comprises 19 residues. CDR3 sequence reads: CTSSQAGLAGGPLRNEQFF. As DNA, the CDR3 is TGCACCAGCAGCCAAGCCGGACTAGCGGGAGGGCCTTTGCGCAATGAGCAGTTCTTC.

The J gene is TRBJ2-2, the V gene TRBV10-3, with 7 nucleotides matching TRBD1. This CDR3 spans 14 amino acids. Germline V gives CDR1 ENHRY, CDR2 SYGVKD. V lost 10 bases, J lost 1 base, and 6 bases stayed unmatched. CDR3 sequence reads: CASDRDGNTGELFF. The CDR3 nucleotides are TGTGCCAGCGACAGGGATGGGAACACCGGGGAGCTGTTTTTT.

This clone was observed once. J is TRBJ2-2 and V is TRBV7-9; TRBD1 aligns across 10 bases. Trimming cost V 4 bases and J 4 bases; bases outside gene matches: 3. Germline assignment: CDR1 SEHNR and CDR2 FQNEAQ (reference sequence). This CDR3 region has 15 residues. The DNA for the CDR3 is TGTGCCAGCAGCTACCGGACAGGGGGCACCGGGGAGCTGTTTTTT. Its translation is CASSYRTGGTGELFF.

This clone showed up just once. The V and J genes are TRBV19 and TRBJ1-2; 8 nucleotides line up with TRBD1. CDR1 LNHDA and CDR2 SQIVND come from the germline V gene (reference sequence). The CDR3 loop spans 14 amino acids. After removal of 5 bases from V and 1 base from J, the junction contained 3 bases not matched to a gene. The CDR3 nucleotides read TGTGCCAGTAGTTCGACAGGGGTTAACTATGGCTACACCTTC. The encoded protein is CASSSTGVNYGYTF.

The rearrangement joins TRBV5-4 to TRBJ1-1, with D possibly being TRBD1 (5 bases). The CDR3 contains 13 residues. Germline V gives CDR1 SGHNT, CDR2 YYREEE (reference sequence). V was clipped by 5 bases and J by 0 bases, with 8 bases between them. CDR3 sequence: CASRGGMNTEAFF. In DNA, the CDR3 is TGTGCCAGCAGGGGGGGGATGAACACTGAAGCTTTCTTT.

V usage is TRBV2 and J usage is TRBJ2-7; TRBD2 matches at 11 bases. V shed 4 bases, J shed 3 bases, and the junction held 5 bases outside the gene matches. Germline V gene data show CDR1 as SNHLY and CDR2 as FYNNEI. This CDR3 has 15 residues. CDR3: CASSAGLAGVYEQYF. In DNA, the CDR3 is TGTGCCAGCAGTGCAGGACTAGCGGGTGTCTACGAGCAGTACTTC.

As DNA, the CDR3 is TGTGCCAGCAGTGAACTGGGGGGAAACACTGAAGCTTTCTTT. This encodes CASSELGGNTEAFF. The chain is built from TRBV2 and TRBJ1-1, with D tentatively TRBD1 (5 bases). V was pared by 2 bases and J by 2 bases, with 9 bases between. CDR1 is SNHLY and CDR2 is FYNNEI in the germline V gene. The CDR3 has 14 amino acids.